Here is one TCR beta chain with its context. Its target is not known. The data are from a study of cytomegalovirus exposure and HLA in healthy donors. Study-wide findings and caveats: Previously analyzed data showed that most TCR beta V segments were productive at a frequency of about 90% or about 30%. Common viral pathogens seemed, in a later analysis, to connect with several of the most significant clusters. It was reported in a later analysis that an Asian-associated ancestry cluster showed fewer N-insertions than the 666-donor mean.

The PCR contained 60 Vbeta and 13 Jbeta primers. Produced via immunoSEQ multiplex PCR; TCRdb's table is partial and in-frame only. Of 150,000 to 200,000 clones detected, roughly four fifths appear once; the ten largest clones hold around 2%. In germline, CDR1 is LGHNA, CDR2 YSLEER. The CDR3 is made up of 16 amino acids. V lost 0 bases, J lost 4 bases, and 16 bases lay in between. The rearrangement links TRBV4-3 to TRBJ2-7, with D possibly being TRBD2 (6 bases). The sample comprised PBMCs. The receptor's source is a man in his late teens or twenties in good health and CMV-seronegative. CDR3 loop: CASSQDRWGVQYEQYF. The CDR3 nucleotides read TGCGCCAGCAGCCAAGATAGGTGGGGGGTCCAATACGAGCAGTACTTC.